The clone carrying this T cell receptor (beta chain) has only one observation. The antigen remains undetermined. This sample was included in a study of cytomegalovirus exposure and HLA in healthy donors. Whole-study findings and limits: Being indistinguishable, some V segments were excluded, TRBV6-2 and TRBV6-3 among them. As a later analysis showed, a missense DCLRE1C variant was linked to trimming of TCR beta V- and J-genes. The investigators catalogued 150 to 200 TCR beta chains as cytomegalovirus-associated. The study assumed roughly uniform donor sequencing depth for presence/absence analyses.

It was with 60 Vbeta and 13 Jbeta primers that the PCR ran. Produced via immunoSEQ multiplex PCR; TCRdb's table is partial and in-frame only. There are 180,000 or so clones in the sample; around three quarters occur only once, and approximately 2.4% lies in the top ten. The V end was cut by 5 bases, the J end by 6 bases, with 14 bases between. The CDR3 totals 14 residues. CDR1 and CDR2 from the germline V gene are LNHDA and SQIVND (reference sequence). Sequencing was carried out using PBMCs. The chain couples TRBV19 to TRBJ1-5, with D perhaps matching TRBD1 (5 bases). The TCR sequence derives from a woman in her forties or fifties in good health and CMV-seronegative. In nucleotides, the CDR3 is TGTGCCAGTAGTCCGGACACTATACTTCAGCCCCAGCATTTT. Its translation is CASSPDTILQPQHF.